The rows below give T cell receptor beta chains drawn from one sample of a study of shared clonotypes between healthy human individuals. The method was immunoSEQ multiplex PCR; TCRdb's version includes in-frame clones alone and lacks a portion of them. The sample holds around 2,100,000 clones; about 95% are singletons and the top ten take around 1%. The sample taken for sequencing was naive CD8+ T cells sorted from blood. The receptors originated from a man younger than 35 in good health. CDR3s include the opening cysteine and the closing phenylalanine or tryptophan. A D gene is named only where the DNA matches it firmly. Clone size is stated in some rows and not others, as once, few, many or a class when expanded.

j_gene,abundance,v_gene,d_gene,CDR3aa,CDR3nt
TRBJ2-1,once,TRBV2,TRBD2,CASSESVAGGPFNEQFF,TGTGCCAGCAGTGAAAGTGTAGCGGGAGGGCCGTTCAATGAGCAGTTCTTC
TRBJ2-2,.,TRBV13,.,CASSLALNTGELFF,TGTGCCAGCAGCTTAGCCCTGAACACCGGGGAGCTGTTTTTT
TRBJ2-7,.,TRBV7-8,TRBD1,CASSLGGYRGYEQYF,TGTGCCAGCAGCTTAGGAGGGTACAGGGGCTACGAGCAGTACTTC
TRBJ2-2,.,TRBV2,.,CASGGGELFF,TGTGCCAGCGGGGGCGGGGAGCTGTTTTTT
TRBJ1-5,.,TRBV25-1,.,CASSPGDQPQHF,TGTGCCAGCAGCCCGGGGGATCAGCCCCAGCATTTT
TRBJ2-1,.,TRBV4-1,.,CASSQFVKNEQFF,TGCGCCAGCAGCCAATTTGTGAAAAATGAGCAGTTCTTC
TRBJ1-1,.,TRBV6-1,.,CASSLMNTEAFF,TGTGCCAGCTCTTTGATGAACACTGAAGCTTTCTTT
TRBJ2-7,.,TRBV6-1,.,CASSSGGTYEQYF,TGTGCCAGCAGCTCAGGTGGAACCTACGAGCAGTACTTC
TRBJ2-2,once,TRBV5-4,.,CASSLVGQNTGELFF,TGTGCCAGCAGCTTGGTCGGTCAGAACACCGGGGAGCTGTTTTTT
TRBJ2-2,.,TRBV4-1,.,CASSQDPGLDTGELFF,TGCGCCAGCAGCCAAGATCCGGGACTGGATACCGGGGAGCTGTTTTTT
TRBJ2-5,.,TRBV2,.,CASAGNNQETQYF,TGTGCCAGCGCGGGGAACAACCAAGAGACCCAGTACTTC
TRBJ2-7,.,TRBV7-9,TRBD1,CASSPPTGGPHEQYF,TGTGCCAGCAGCCCACCGACAGGGGGTCCCCACGAGCAGTACTTC
TRBJ2-5,.,TRBV5-6,.,CASSLGGGTQYF,TGTGCCAGCAGCTTGGGAGGCGGGACCCAGTACTTC
TRBJ2-5,.,TRBV4-1,TRBD2,CASSHPTGGRETQYF,TGCGCCAGCAGCCACCCGACGGGGGGGCGTGAGACCCAGTACTTC
TRBJ1-1,.,TRBV2,.,CASSPDTNYIEAFF,TGTGCCAGCAGTCCGGACACGAACTATATTGAAGCTTTCTTT
TRBJ1-1,.,TRBV14,.,CASSQDGEGLDTEAFF,TGTGCCAGCAGCCAAGATGGCGAGGGGCTGGACACTGAAGCTTTCTTT
TRBJ2-3,.,TRBV4-1,TRBD1,CASSLDRGWGDTQYF,TGCGCCAGCAGCCTCGACAGGGGTTGGGGAGATACGCAGTATTTT
TRBJ2-7,.,TRBV6-6,TRBD2,CASSYHYGGTYEQYF,TGTGCCAGCAGTTACCATTACGGGGGGACCTACGAGCAGTACTTC
TRBJ1-1,.,TRBV11-2,.,CASTTMWENTEAFF,TGTGCCAGCACCACTATGTGGGAGAACACTGAAGCTTTCTTT
TRBJ2-7,.,TRBV27,.,CASSPGPPYEQYF,TGTGCCAGCAGCCCGGGGCCCCCCTACGAGCAGTACTTC
TRBJ2-7,once,TRBV2,TRBD2,CASSEWSSGGNYEQYF,TGTGCCAGCAGTGAATGGTCTAGCGGGGGCAATTACGAGCAGTACTTC
TRBJ1-2,.,TRBV6-1,TRBD1,CASRDTGGWGYTF,TGTGCCAGCAGAGACACAGGGGGCTGGGGCTACACCTTC
TRBJ2-3,.,TRBV7-9,.,CASSLDNTDTQYF,TGTGCCAGCAGCCTGGACAACACAGATACGCAGTATTTT
TRBJ2-7,.,TRBV4-1,.,CASSQADSYEQYF,TGCGCCAGCAGCCAAGCCGACTCCTACGAGCAGTACTTC
TRBJ2-7,.,TRBV6-6,TRBD2,CASSSGGFYEQYF,TGTGCCAGCAGTTCCGGGGGGTTCTACGAGCAGTACTTC
TRBJ2-5,.,TRBV6-5,.,CASRILQGVQETQYF,TGTGCCAGCAGGATCCTCCAGGGTGTTCAAGAGACCCAGTACTTC
TRBJ2-1,.,TRBV7-9,.,CASSLAGVTYNEQFF,TGTGCCAGCAGCTTAGCGGGGGTCACCTACAATGAGCAGTTCTTC
TRBJ2-3,.,TRBV5-4,.,CASSFALGPYLSTDTQYF,TGTGCCAGCAGCTTTGCCCTGGGACCCTACCTAAGCACAGATACGCAGTATTTT
TRBJ2-5,.,TRBV6-5,.,CASSYDPEETQYF,TGTGCCAGCAGTTACGATCCGGAAGAGACCCAGTACTTC
TRBJ1-3,.,TRBV7-9,TRBD1,CASSHPGDRAHTIYF,TGTGCCAGCAGCCACCCCGGGGACAGGGCACACACCATATATTTT
TRBJ2-7,.,TRBV6-5,.,CASSLTGPQYF,TGTGCCAGCAGTTTAACAGGGCCACAGTACTTC
TRBJ2-7,.,TRBV6-6,.,CASSLRPSYEQYF,TGTGCCAGCAGTCTGCGTCCCAGCTACGAGCAGTACTTC
TRBJ2-7,.,TRBV7-6,.,CASSLGQVGYEQYF,TGTGCCAGCAGCTTAGGACAGGTGGGGTACGAGCAGTACTTC
TRBJ2-7,once,TRBV4-1,TRBD2,CASSQDILAGLYEQYF,TGCGCCAGCAGCCAAGATATACTAGCGGGTTTATACGAGCAGTACTTC